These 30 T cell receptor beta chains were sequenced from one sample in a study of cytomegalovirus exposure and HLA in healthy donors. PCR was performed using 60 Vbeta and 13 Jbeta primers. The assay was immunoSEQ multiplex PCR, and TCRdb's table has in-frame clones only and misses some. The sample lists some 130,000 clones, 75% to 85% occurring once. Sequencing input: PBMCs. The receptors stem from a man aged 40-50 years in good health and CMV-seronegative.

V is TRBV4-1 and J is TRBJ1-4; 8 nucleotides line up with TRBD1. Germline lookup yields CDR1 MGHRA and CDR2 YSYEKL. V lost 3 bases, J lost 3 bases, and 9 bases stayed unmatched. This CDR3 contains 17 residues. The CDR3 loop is CASSQGPQGAPNEKLFF. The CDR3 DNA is TGCGCCAGCAGCCAGGGACCCCAGGGGGCTCCTAATGAAAAACTGTTTTTT.

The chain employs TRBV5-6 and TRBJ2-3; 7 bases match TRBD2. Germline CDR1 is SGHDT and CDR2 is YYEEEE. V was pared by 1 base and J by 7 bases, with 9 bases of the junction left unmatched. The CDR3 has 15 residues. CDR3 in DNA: TGTGCCAGCAGCTTGAATATGTACGGGGGGAATACGCAGTATTTT. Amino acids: CASSLNMYGGNTQYF.

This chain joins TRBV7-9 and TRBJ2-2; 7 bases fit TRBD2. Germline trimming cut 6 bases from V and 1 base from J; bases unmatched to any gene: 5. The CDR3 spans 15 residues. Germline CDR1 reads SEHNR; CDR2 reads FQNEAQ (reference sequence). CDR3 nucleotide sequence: TGTGCCAGCAGAACCGGGACTAAGAACACCGGGGAGCTGTTTTTT. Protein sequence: CASRTGTKNTGELFF.

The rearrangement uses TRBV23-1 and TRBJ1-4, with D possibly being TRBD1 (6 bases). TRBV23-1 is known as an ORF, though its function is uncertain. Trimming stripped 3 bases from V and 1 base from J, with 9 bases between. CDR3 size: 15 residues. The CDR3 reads CASSQTDRTNEKLFF. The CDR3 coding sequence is TGCGCCAGCAGTCAGACGGACAGAACTAATGAAAAACTGTTTTTT.

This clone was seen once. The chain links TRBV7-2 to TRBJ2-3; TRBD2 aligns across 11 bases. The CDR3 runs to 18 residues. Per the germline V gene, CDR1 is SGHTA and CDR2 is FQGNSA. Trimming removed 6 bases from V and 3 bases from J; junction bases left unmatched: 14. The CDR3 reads CASRGLAGTGVRTDTQYF. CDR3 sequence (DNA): TGTGCCAGCAGAGGACTAGCGGGCACCGGCGTGCGAACAGATACGCAGTATTTT.

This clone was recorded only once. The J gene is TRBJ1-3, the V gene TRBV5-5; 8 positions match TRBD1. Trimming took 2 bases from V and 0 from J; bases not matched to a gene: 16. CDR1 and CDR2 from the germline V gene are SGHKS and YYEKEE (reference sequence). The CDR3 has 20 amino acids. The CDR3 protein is CASSFISTGAQLFSGNTIYF. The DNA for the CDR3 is TGTGCCAGCAGCTTTATTTCGACAGGGGCTCAATTGTTCTCTGGAAACACCATATATTTT.

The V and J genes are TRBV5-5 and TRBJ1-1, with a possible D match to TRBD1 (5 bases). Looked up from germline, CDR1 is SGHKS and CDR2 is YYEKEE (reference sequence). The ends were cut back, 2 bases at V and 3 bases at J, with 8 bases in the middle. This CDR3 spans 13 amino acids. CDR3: CASSLWGDTEAFF. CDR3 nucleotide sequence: TGTGCCAGCAGCTTATGGGGGGACACTGAAGCTTTCTTT.

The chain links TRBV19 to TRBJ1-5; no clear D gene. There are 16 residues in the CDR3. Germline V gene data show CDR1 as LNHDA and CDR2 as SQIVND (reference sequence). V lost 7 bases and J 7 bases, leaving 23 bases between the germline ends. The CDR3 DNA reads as TGTGCCAGTAATGATGGGATCGCCGGGATCTCCCAGCCCCAGCATTTT. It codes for CASNDGIAGISQPQHF. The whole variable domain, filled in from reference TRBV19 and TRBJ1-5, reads DGGITQSPKYLFRKEGQNVTLSCEQNLNHDAMYWYRQDPGQGLRLIYYSQIVNDFQKGDIAEGYSVSREKKESFPLTVTSAQKNPTAFYLCASNDGIAGISQPQHFGDGTRLSIL.

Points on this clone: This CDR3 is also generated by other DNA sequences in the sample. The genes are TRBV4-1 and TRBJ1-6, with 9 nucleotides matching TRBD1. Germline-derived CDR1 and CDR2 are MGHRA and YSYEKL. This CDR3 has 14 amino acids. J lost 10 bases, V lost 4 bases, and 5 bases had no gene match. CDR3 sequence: CASSPGQGNSPLHF. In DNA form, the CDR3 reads TGCGCCAGCAGCCCGGGACAGGGCAACTCACCCCTCCACTTT.

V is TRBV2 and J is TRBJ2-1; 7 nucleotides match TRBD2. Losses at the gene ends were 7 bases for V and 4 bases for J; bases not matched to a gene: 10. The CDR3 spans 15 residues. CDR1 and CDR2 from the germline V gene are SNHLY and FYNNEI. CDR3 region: CASKSGGRSYNEQFF. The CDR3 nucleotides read TGTGCCAGCAAGTCCGGGGGGAGGTCATACAATGAGCAGTTCTTC.

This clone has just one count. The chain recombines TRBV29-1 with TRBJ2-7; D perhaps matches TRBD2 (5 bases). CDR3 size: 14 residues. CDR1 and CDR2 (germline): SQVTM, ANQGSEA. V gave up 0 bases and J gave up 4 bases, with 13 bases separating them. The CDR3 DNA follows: TGCAGCGTTGAAGATAACGATCGGGGTTACGAGCAGTACTTC. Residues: CSVEDNDRGYEQYF.

The CDR3 DNA reads TGTGCCAGCGAGAGCGGGAGGGACAATGAGCAGTTCTTC. Protein sequence: CASESGRDNEQFF. The V and J genes are TRBV19 and TRBJ2-1, with 10 bases that match TRBD2. Germline V CDR1 and CDR2: LNHDA, SQIVND (reference sequence). Trimming removed 9 bases from V and 5 bases from J; junction bases left unmatched: 4. The CDR3 has 13 amino acids.

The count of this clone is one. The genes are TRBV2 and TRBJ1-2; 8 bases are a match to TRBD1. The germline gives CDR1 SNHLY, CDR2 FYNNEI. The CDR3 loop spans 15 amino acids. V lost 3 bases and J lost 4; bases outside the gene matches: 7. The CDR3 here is CASSDGGGQAYGYTF. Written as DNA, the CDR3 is TGTGCCAGCAGTGATGGGGGGGGACAGGCCTATGGCTACACCTTC.

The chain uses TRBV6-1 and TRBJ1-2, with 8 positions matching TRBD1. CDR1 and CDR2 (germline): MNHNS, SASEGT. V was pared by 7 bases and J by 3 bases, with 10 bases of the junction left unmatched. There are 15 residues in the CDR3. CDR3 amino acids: CASKEFDRGDYGYTF. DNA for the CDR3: TGTGCCAGCAAGGAGTTCGACAGGGGTGACTATGGCTACACCTTC.

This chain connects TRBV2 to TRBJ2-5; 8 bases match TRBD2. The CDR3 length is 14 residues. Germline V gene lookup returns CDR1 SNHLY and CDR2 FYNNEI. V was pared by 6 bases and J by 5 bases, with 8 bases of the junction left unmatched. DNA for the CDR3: TGTGCCAGCAGGACTAGCGCGGGAGCGGAGACCCAGTACTTC. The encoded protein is CASRTSAGAETQYF.

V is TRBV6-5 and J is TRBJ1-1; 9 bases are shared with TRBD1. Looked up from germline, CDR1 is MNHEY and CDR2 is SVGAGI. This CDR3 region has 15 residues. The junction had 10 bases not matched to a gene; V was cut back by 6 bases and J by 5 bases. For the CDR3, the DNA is TGTGCCAGCAGAACAGGGGGCGTAAGTGAAACTGAAGCTTTCTTT. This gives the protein CASRTGGVSETEAFF.

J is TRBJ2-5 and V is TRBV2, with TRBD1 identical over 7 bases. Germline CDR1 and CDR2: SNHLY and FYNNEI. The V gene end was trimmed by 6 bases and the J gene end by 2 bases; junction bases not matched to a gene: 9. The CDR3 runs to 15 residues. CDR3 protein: CASRLDRARQETQYF. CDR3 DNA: TGTGCCAGCAGGCTTGACAGGGCGAGGCAAGAGACCCAGTACTTC.

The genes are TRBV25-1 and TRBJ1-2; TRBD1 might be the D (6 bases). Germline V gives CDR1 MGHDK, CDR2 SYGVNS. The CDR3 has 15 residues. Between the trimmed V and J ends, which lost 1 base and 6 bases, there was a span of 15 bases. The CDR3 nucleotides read TGTGCCAGCAGTGAATGGGGGGGCGGTAGGGATGGCTACACCTTC. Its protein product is CASSEWGGGRDGYTF.

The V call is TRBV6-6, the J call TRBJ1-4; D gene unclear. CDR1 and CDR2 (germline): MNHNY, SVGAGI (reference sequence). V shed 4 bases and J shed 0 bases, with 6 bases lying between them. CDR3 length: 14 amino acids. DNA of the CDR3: TGTGCCAGCAGTTTCGGAGCAACTAATGAAAAACTGTTTTTT. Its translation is CASSFGATNEKLFF.

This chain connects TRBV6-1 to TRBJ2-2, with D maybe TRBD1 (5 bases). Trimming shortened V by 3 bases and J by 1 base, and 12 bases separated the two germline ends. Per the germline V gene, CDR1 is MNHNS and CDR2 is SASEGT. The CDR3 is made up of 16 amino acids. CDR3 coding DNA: TGTGCCAGCAGTGAGAGAAGCAGGGTGAACACCGGGGAGCTGTTTTTT. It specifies CASSERSRVNTGELFF.

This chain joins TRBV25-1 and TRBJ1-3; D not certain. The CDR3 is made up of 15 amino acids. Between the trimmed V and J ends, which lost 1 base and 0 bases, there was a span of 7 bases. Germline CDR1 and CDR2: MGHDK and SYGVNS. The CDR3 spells CASSESPVSGNTIYF. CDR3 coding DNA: TGTGCCAGCAGTGAATCACCAGTCTCTGGAAACACCATATATTTT.

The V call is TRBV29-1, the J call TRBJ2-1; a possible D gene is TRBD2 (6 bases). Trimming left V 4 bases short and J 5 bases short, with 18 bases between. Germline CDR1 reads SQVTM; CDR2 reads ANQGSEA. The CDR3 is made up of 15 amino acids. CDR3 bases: TGCAGCGTTGGGGGGGTCCGGACGCTAAACAATGAGCAGTTCTTC. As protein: CSVGGVRTLNNEQFF.

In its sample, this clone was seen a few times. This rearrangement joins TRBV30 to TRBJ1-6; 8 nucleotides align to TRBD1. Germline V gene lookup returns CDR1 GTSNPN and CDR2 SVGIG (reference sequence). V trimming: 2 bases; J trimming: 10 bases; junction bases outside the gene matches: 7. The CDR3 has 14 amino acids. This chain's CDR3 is CAWSNGQGDSPLHF. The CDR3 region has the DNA TGTGCCTGGAGTAATGGACAGGGAGACTCACCCCTCCACTTT.

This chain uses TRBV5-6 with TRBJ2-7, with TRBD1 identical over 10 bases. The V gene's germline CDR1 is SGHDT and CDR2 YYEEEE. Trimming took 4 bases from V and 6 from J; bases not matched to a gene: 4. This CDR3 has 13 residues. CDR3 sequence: CASSIGTGVEQYF. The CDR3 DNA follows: TGTGCCAGCAGCATAGGGACAGGGGTCGAGCAGTACTTC.

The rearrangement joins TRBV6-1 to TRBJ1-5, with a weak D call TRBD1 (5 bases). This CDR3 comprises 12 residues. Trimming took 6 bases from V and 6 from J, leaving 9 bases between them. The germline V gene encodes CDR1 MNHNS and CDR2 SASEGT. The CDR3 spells CASREGRQPQHF. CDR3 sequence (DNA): TGTGCCAGCAGGGAGGGACGTCAGCCCCAGCATTTT.

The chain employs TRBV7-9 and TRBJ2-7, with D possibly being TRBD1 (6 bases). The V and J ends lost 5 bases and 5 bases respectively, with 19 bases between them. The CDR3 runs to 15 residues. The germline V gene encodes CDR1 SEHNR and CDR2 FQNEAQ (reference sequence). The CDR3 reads CASSGRQALEDEQYF. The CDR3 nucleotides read TGTGCCAGCAGCGGCAGACAGGCCCTGGAAGACGAGCAGTACTTC.

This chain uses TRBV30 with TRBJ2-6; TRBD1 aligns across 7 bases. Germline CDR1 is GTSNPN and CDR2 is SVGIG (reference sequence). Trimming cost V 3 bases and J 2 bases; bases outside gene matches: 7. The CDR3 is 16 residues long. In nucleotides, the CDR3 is TGTGCCTGGAGGGTGGGACAGACAGCTGGGGCCAACGTCCTGACTTTC. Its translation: CAWRVGQTAGANVLTF.

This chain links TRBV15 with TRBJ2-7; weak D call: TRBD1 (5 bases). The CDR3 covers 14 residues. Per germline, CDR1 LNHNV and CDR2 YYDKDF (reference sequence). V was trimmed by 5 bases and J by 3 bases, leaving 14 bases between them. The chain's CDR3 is CATSPRQRNYEQYF. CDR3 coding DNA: TGTGCCACCAGCCCCCGACAGAGGAACTACGAGCAGTACTTC.

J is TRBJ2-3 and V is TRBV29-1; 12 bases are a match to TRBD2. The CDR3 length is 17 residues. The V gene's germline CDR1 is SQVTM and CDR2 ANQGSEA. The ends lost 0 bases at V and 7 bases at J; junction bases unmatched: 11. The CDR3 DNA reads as TGCAGCGTTGAAGACCCCCCTCCTAGCGGGGGGGGGTATACGCAGTATTTT. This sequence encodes CSVEDPPPSGGGYTQYF.

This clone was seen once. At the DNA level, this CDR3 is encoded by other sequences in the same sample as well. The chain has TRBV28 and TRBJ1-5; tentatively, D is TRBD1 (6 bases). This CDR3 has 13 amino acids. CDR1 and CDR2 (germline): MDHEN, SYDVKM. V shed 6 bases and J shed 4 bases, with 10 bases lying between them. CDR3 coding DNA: TGTGCCAGCAGGACAGGAGGAAATCAGCCCCAGCATTTT. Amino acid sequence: CASRTGGNQPQHF. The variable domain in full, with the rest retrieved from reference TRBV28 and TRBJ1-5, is DVKVTQSSRYLVKRTGEKVFLECVQDMDHENMFWYRQDPGLGLRLIYFSYDVKMKEKGDIPEGYSVSREKKERFSLILESASTNQTSMYLCASRTGGNQPQHFGDGTRLSIL.